This T cell receptor beta chain was profiled in a study of T cells after yellow fever vaccination. Study-wide background: Researchers used SMART-Seq v4 Ultra Low Input to prepare fractions that had low cell numbers.

This clonotype has a count of ten or more. Its antigen is not identified. Researchers made TCR cDNA using 5'RACE template switching, and this step added a universal primer site and UMIs. TCRdb re-derived calls from the 5' RACE reads in MiXCR, one entry per CDR3 protein. The profile shows 100,000 to 150,000 distinct CDR3 sequences, roughly 6.7% of them singletons. The CDR3 sequence is 12 residues long. The ends were cut back, 8 bases at V and 6 bases at J, with 13 bases in the middle. Study-level results: Only a small proportion of the clonotypes turned up in both the CD4 and the CD8 compartments, likely arising from convergent recombination.

The sequence was obtained from a man in his late teens or twenties who received the YFV17D yellow fever vaccine. Sequenced material: CD4+ T cells sorted from PBMCs, taken more than 8 days after the first yellow fever vaccination. V gene TRBV12-3 or TRBV12-4 combines with J gene TRBJ1-1; D is perhaps TRBD1 (6 bases). Written as DNA, the CDR3 is TGTGCCAGCCGAACGGGGGCCCCTGAAGCTTTCTTT. Protein: CASRTGAPEAFF.